What follows are 13 T cell receptor beta chains derived from one specimen sequenced in a study of T cell changes during pregnancy in multiple sclerosis (dated by TCRdb to about 2019). The library was produced with the immunoSEQ multiplex PCR assay. The table comes from immuneACCESS by way of TCRdb, which keeps in-frame sequences with V and J called. Part of the clones is missing from these tables; in studies checked, under half for an unresolved V gene and the rest for unknown reasons. For this sample the table gives nearly 70,000 clones, of which about 90% were detected only once. Of the sample, approximately 1.4% falls within the top ten clones. The sample was peripheral blood, taken in the second trimester of pregnancy. Receptor source: a female donor in good health, enrolled as a control in a pregnancy study.

The gene calls are TRBV11-2 and TRBJ2-7; 7 bases align to TRBD1. Germline assignment: CDR1 SGHAT and CDR2 FQNNGV. J lost 3 bases, V lost 4 bases, and 6 bases had no gene match. The CDR3 is 14 residues long. The CDR3 region is CASSYPGQSYEQYF. For the CDR3, the DNA is TGTGCCAGCAGCTACCCGGGACAGAGCTACGAGCAGTACTTC.

The CDR3 loop is CASSVGRSADTQYF. CDR3 nucleotides: TGTGCCAGCAGCGTAGGAAGGAGTGCAGATACGCAGTATTTT. This chain connects TRBV9 to TRBJ2-3; no reliable D call. Deletions cut 0 bases from V and 4 bases from J, with 9 bases between. Germline V CDR1 and CDR2: SGDLS, YYNGEE. The CDR3 loop spans 14 amino acids.

V and J are TRBV13 and TRBJ2-1; a weak D match, TRBD2 (5 bases). Germline loops: CDR1 PRHDT, CDR2 FYEKMQ (reference sequence). V was clipped by 4 bases and J by 2 bases, with 6 bases between them. The CDR3 has 13 amino acids. This chain's CDR3 is CASSSGTYNEQFF. CDR3 sequence (DNA): TGTGCCAGCAGCTCCGGGACCTACAATGAGCAGTTCTTC.

The CDR3 coding sequence is TGTGCCTGGAGTGTGGGGAGTTACGGGGATACGCAGTATTTT. This codes for CAWSVGSYGDTQYF. This chain connects TRBV30 to TRBJ2-3, with D possibly TRBD2 on 5 matching bases. The CDR3 loop spans 14 amino acids. V was cut by 0 bases and J by 6 bases, with 13 bases left in between. Germline CDR1 GTSNPN, CDR2 SVGIG (reference sequence).

The chain couples TRBV5-1 to TRBJ2-1, with 7 bases identical to TRBD2. V shed 1 base, J shed 0 bases, and the junction held 13 bases outside the gene matches. From germline, CDR1 is SGHRS and CDR2 YFSETQ. CDR3 length: 19 residues. CDR3 nucleotide sequence: TGCGCCAGCAGCTTGTCTCGGGTGGCGGGAGAATCCTCCTACAATGAGCAGTTCTTC. This encodes CASSLSRVAGESSYNEQFF.

J is TRBJ1-2 and V is TRBV28; D ambiguous. The CDR3 is 13 residues long. Per the germline V gene, CDR1 is MDHEN and CDR2 is SYDVKM. V shed 1 base and J shed 4 bases, with 7 bases lying between them. In nucleotides, the CDR3 is TGTGCCAGCAGTTTATTAGTGAGCTATGGCTACACCTTC. This encodes CASSLLVSYGYTF.

The V and J genes are TRBV7-8 and TRBJ2-5, with 7 bases that match TRBD1. The CDR3 length is 15 residues. The germline CDR1 and CDR2 sequences are SGHVS and FQNEAQ. The V gene end was trimmed by 5 bases and the J gene end by 5 bases; junction bases not matched to a gene: 11. CDR3 DNA: TGTGCCAGCAGCGCCCAGAGACAGGGTCCGGAGACCCAGTACTTC. It yields the protein CASSAQRQGPETQYF.

The rearrangement uses TRBV19 and TRBJ1-3; D possibly corresponds to TRBD1 (6 bases). This CDR3 is 15 amino acids long. Between the trimmed V and J ends, which lost 5 bases and 0 bases, there was a span of 11 bases. Germline V gene lookup returns CDR1 LNHDA and CDR2 SQIVND (reference sequence). This CDR3 is CASSVGASSGNTIYF. In DNA form, the CDR3 reads TGTGCCAGTAGTGTGGGGGCAAGCTCTGGAAACACCATATATTTT.

The gene calls are TRBV5-1 and TRBJ2-3; the match to TRBD2 covers 10 bases. V lost 5 bases to trimming and J lost 8 bases; unmatched junction nucleotides: 8. This CDR3 contains 14 residues. The germline V gene has CDR1 SGHRS and CDR2 YFSETQ. CDR3 nucleotide sequence: TGCGCCAGCAGGGGACTAGCGACAGGGGCTACGCAGTATTTT. Translating it yields CASRGLATGATQYF.

The J gene is TRBJ2-3, the V gene TRBV5-1, with 9 bases that match TRBD1. Germline V gene sequence: CDR1 SGHRS, CDR2 YFSETQ. Unmatched junction bases numbered 8, after V lost 4 bases and J lost 2 bases. The CDR3 spans 16 residues. CDR3 loop: CASSPAGTGITDTQYF. The DNA for the CDR3 is TGCGCCAGCAGCCCCGCCGGGACAGGGATCACAGATACGCAGTATTTT.

The chain joins TRBV7-2 to TRBJ1-2; TRBD1 matches 9 bases. V dropped 5 bases and J dropped 4; count of bases not matched to a gene: 5. Germline V lookup: CDR1 SGHTA, CDR2 FQGNSA. The CDR3 has 14 amino acids. CDR3 nucleotide sequence: TGTGCCAGCAGCCCTACAGGGGGCGTCTATGGCTACACCTTC. This codes for CASSPTGGVYGYTF.

This chain joins TRBV2 and TRBJ1-5, with D possibly TRBD1 on 6 matching bases. Germline CDR1 reads SNHLY; CDR2 reads FYNNEI. The CDR3 is 16 residues long. Trimming left V 6 bases short and J 5 bases short, with 20 bases between. CDR3 protein: CASSEPGERAHQPQHF. Written as DNA, the CDR3 is TGTGCCAGCAGCGAACCAGGGGAAAGGGCTCATCAGCCCCAGCATTTT.

The chain has TRBV7-8 and TRBJ2-1; D not certain. Germline V CDR1 and CDR2: SGHVS, FQNEAQ. Trimming removed 0 bases at V and 10 bases at J, with 10 bases between. CDR3 size: 13 residues. CDR3 sequence: CASSLASLREQFF. The CDR3 DNA is TGTGCCAGCAGCTTAGCGTCCCTGAGAGAGCAGTTCTTC.